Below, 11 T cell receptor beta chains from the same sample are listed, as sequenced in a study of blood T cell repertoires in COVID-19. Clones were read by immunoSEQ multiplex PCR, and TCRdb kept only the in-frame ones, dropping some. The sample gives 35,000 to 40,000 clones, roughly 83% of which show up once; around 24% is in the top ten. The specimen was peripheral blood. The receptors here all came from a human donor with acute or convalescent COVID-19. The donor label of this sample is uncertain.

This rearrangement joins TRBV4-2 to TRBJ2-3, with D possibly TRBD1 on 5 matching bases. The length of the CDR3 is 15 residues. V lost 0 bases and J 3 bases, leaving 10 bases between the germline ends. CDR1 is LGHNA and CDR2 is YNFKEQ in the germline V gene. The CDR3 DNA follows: TGTGCCAGCAGCCAAGAGCAGGGTGTGACAGATACGCAGTATTTT. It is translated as CASSQEQGVTDTQYF.

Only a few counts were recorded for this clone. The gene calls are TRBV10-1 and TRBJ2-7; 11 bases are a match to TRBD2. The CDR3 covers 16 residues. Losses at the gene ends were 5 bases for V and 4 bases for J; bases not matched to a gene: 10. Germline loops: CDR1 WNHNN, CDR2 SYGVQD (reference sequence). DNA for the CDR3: TGCGCCAGCAGTCAATCGATAGCGGGAGGGCATTACGAGCAGTACTTC. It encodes CASSQSIAGGHYEQYF.

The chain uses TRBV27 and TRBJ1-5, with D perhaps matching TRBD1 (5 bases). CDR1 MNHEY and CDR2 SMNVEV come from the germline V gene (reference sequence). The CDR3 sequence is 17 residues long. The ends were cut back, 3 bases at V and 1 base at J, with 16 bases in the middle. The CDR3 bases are TGTGCCAGCAGTTTTCAGGCAGGGCTTGGGAGCAATCAGCCCCAGCATTTT. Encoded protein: CASSFQAGLGSNQPQHF.

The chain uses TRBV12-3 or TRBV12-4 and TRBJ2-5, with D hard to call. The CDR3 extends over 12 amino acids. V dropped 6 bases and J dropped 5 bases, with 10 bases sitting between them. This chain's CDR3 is CASSPTRETQYF. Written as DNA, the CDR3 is TGTGCCAGCAGCCCTACGCGGGAGACCCAGTACTTC.

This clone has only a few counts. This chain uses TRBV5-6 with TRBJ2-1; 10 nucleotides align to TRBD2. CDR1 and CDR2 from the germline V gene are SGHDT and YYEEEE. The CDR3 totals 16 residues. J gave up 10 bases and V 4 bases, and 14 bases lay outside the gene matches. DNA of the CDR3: TGTGCCAGCAGCCCGGAGTGGACTAGCGGCTACCTGGAGCAGTTCTTC. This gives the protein CASSPEWTSGYLEQFF. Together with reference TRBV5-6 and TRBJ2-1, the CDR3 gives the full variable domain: DAGVTQSPTHLIKTRGQQVTLRCSPKSGHDTVSWYQQALGQGPQFIFQYYEEEERQRGNFPDRFSGHQFPNYSSELNVNALLLGDSALYLCASSPEWTSGYLEQFFGPGTRLTVL.

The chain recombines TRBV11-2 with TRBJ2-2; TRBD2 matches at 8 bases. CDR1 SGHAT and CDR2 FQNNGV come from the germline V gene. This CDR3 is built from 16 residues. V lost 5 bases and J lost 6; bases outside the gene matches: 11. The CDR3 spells CASSLYGGSGAGELFF. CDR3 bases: TGTGCCAGCAGCCTATATGGGGGTAGCGGGGCCGGGGAGCTGTTTTTT.

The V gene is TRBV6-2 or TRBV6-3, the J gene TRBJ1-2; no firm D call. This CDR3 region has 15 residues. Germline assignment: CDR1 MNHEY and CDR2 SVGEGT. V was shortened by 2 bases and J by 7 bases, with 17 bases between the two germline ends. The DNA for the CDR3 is TGTGCCAGCAGTTACGAGGGCAGGCCCCTTAGTGGCTACACCTTC. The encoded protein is CASSYEGRPLSGYTF.

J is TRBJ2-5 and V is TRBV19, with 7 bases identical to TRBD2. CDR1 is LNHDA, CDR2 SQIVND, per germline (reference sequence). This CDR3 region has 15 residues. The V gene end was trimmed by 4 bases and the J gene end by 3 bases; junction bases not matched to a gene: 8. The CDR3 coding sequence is TGTGCCAGTAGTAGTTTATTGGCGGGAGAAGAGACCCAGTACTTC. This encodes CASSSLLAGEETQYF.

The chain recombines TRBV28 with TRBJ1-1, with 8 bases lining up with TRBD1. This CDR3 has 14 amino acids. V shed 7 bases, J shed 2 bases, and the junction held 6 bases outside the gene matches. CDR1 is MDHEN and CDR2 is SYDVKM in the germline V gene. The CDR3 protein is CASNNRGINTEAFF. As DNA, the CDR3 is TGTGCCAGCAACAACAGGGGGATAAACACTGAAGCTTTCTTT.

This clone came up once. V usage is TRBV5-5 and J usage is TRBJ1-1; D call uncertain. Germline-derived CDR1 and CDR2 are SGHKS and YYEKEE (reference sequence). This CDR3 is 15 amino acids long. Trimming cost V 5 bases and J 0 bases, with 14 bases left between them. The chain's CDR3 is CASRPSLILNTEAFF. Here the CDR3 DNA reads TGTGCCAGCAGACCAAGCCTCATACTGAACACTGAAGCTTTCTTT.

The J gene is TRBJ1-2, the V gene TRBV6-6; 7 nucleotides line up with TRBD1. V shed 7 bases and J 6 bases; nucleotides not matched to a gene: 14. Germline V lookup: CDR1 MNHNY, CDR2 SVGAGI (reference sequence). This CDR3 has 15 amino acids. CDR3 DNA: TGTGCCAGCACTCTAAGACGGACAGGTTTGGATGGCTACACCTTC. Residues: CASTLRRTGLDGYTF.